The clone carrying this TCR beta chain was picked up many times. Its antigen is as yet unknown. The read terminates 3 residues ahead of where the CDR3 ends, so the germline J gene completes it. This CDR3 comprises 13 residues. The germline gives CDR1 MNHNS, CDR2 SASEGT. Heparinized whole blood, about 5 to 8.5 ml, came from each donor. The protocol was immunoSEQ multiplex PCR, while the TCRdb copy is restricted to in-frame clones and leaves out a portion. Singletons are absent from the sample, which has 42,000 or so clones. This sample was included in a study of T cell clonality in common variable immunodeficiency. General study findings and limits: Shared TCRbeta clones were fewer between CVID subjects than controls. Compared with healthy controls, CVID subjects showed increased TCRbeta clonality, mostly in about a third.

The sequence came from a person aged 18 to 75 in good health. Sequencing used peripheral blood mononuclear cells. This chain uses TRBV6-1 with TRBJ1-1, with 7 nucleotides matching TRBD1. The CDR3 DNA, read in part, is TGTGCCAGCAGTGCGAACTCTAGGGGGCAA. Translated, it gives CASSANSRGQ. The entire CDR3 protein reads CASSANSRGQAFF.